This T cell receptor beta chain was profiled in a study of blood T cell repertoires in COVID-19. Study context: Samples came from the United States, Italy and Spain, spanning acute and convalescent COVID-19. From T cells, B-cell-depleted T cells, or PBMCs came the material, which was cDNA or gDNA.

This CDR3 has 14 amino acids. V shed 4 bases and J shed 1 base, with 12 bases lying between them. Germline V gene sequence: CDR1 SGHDT, CDR2 YYEEEE. In the authors' workflow: Amplification with reference gene primers provided the estimates of nucleated cell counts. Method: immunoSEQ multiplex PCR; TCRdb's copy keeps in-frame clones and lacks some. The V and J calls and the clone size are those of that table, but D and trimming were determined from the DNA. The sample consists of roughly 70,000 clones, 89% of them appearing once. The TCR originated in a man older than 75 with acute or convalescent COVID-19. The sample comprised peripheral blood. V gene TRBV5-6 combines with J gene TRBJ2-7; D is possibly TRBD1 (6 bases). The CDR3 DNA sequence: TGTGCCAGCAGCCCCAGGACAGTATCCTACGAGCAGTACTTC. It is translated as CASSPRTVSYEQYF.